Presented here are 28 T cell receptor beta chains from one specimen sequenced in a study of low-dose radiotherapy and immunotherapy resistance in tumors. Noted time point: before trial treatment. Priming of first-strand cDNA relied on TRAV- and TRBV-specific primers (covering alpha and beta chains). A roughly 20-cycle PCR with a constant-region primer and V-primer adapter amplified TCRs. Via MiXCR, TCRdb re-called the reads, giving one row per CDR3 protein. The sample lists 60,000 to 75,000 distinct CDR3 sequences; about 30% were seen once. Material: PBMCs, obtained before treatment. The receptors originated from a male donor with rectosigmoid adenocarcinoma.

Comment on this clonotype: A far larger clone is just one base off, so this is likely a read error. The V and J genes are TRBV5-1 and TRBJ2-1; possible D gene TRBD1, 6 bases. This CDR3 contains 16 residues. Germline lookup yields CDR1 SGHRS and CDR2 YFSETQ. V lost 0 bases, J lost 10 bases, and 20 bases lay in between. The CDR3 coding sequence is TGCGCCAGCAGCTTGGCCAAGACAGGTGCCTCCTACGAGCAGTTCTTC. This sequence encodes CASSLAKTGASYEQFF.

This clonotype counts as medium-sized. The rearrangement joins TRBV7-2 to TRBJ2-3; TRBD2 aligns across 10 bases. The CDR3 is 18 residues long. The germline V gene has CDR1 SGHTA and CDR2 FQGNSA. The J segment lost 0 bases and the V segment lost 2 bases, leaving 8 bases of the junction unmatched. The CDR3 DNA follows: TGTGCCAGCAGCTTACTGGCTAGCGGGAGCGGGAGCACAGATACGCAGTATTTT. Encoded protein: CASSLLASGSGSTDTQYF.

In the case of this clonotype: Since a far larger clone is one base different, this is likely a read error. The chain couples TRBV5-1 to TRBJ2-7; 10 nucleotides line up with TRBD1. V gave up 7 bases and J gave up 7 bases; unmatched junction bases: 20. The germline gives CDR1 SGHRS, CDR2 YFSETQ. The CDR3 has 17 residues. The CDR3 nucleotides are TGCGCCAGCTCATCCGGGACAGGGGTATTAGCCCACAATGAGCAGTACTTC. This codes for CASSSGTGVLAHNEQYF.

This clonotype was counted many times. The V call is TRBV7-2, the J call TRBJ1-2, with D unclear. CDR3 length equals 13 residues. Germline V lookup: CDR1 SGHTA, CDR2 FQGNSA. V was pared by 5 bases and J by 7 bases, with 14 bases between. The CDR3 DNA is TGTGCCAGCAGCGCTACTTGGGGAGGTGGCTACACCTTC. Encoded protein: CASSATWGGGYTF.

This clonotype was detected ten times or more. V and J are TRBV18 and TRBJ1-1; possible D gene TRBD1, 5 bases. CDR1 KGHSH and CDR2 LQKENI come from the germline V gene. Trimming cost V 1 base and J 4 bases, with 10 bases left between them. This CDR3 is built from 14 residues. The CDR3 DNA follows: TGTGCCAGCTCACCACATAGGGACGGCACTGAAGCTTTCTTT. The encoded protein is CASSPHRDGTEAFF.

The table lists this clonotype with many counts. The chain is built from TRBV7-2 and TRBJ2-7; D unresolved. The germline gives CDR1 SGHTA, CDR2 FQGNSA. The V end lost 4 bases, the J end lost 0 bases, and 4 bases lay between the germline ends. This CDR3 comprises 12 residues. CDR3 residues: CASSYSSYEQYF. CDR3 nucleotide sequence: TGTGCCAGCAGCTATAGCTCCTACGAGCAGTACTTC.

This clonotype was picked up many times. DNA for the CDR3: TGCGCCAGCAGCCAGACCATCGACGGTATTCGGGCCGGGGAGCTGTTTTTT. It yields the protein CASSQTIDGIRAGELFF. This chain joins TRBV4-3 and TRBJ2-2; D not resolved. Germline assignment: CDR1 LGHNA and CDR2 YSLEER. CDR3 length: 17 residues. V was pared by 3 bases and J by 6 bases, with 20 bases between.

Comments on this clonotype: A read error likely explains this, since a far larger clone differs by one base. The gene calls are TRBV28 and TRBJ2-2; the D is unclear. The CDR3 totals 11 residues. Trimming stripped 5 bases from V and 6 bases from J, with 4 bases between. Germline loops: CDR1 MDHEN, CDR2 SYDVKM. CDR3 region: CASSLAGELFF. Written as DNA, the CDR3 is TGTGCCAGCAGTCTCGCCGGGGAGCTGTTTTTT.

In this sample, this clonotype turned up many times. The chain couples TRBV20-1 to TRBJ2-1; 7 bases agree with TRBD1. The CDR3 spans 14 residues. Germline V gene lookup returns CDR1 DFQATT and CDR2 SNEGSKA (reference sequence). The junction had 7 bases not matched to a gene; V was cut back by 4 bases and J by 4 bases. The CDR3 loop reads CSATRDSHYNEQFF. The CDR3 DNA reads as TGCAGTGCTACCCGGGACAGTCATTACAATGAGCAGTTCTTC.

This clonotype was detected a few times. CDR3: CASGNTVPNSPLHF. The CDR3 coding sequence is TGTGCCAGCGGAAATACAGTCCCTAATTCACCCCTCCACTTT. The genes are TRBV28 and TRBJ1-6; unclear D gene. The CDR3 contains 14 residues. Trimming left V 8 bases short and J 6 bases short, with 14 bases between. The germline CDR1 and CDR2 sequences are MDHEN and SYDVKM.

In regard to this clonotype: Because the CDR3's place on the DNA is in doubt, the DNA is left out and the CDR3 is given as listed by TCRdb. The chain links TRBV7-9 to TRBJ2-2; no DNA check was done on the table's D call, TRBD1. The CDR3 has 17 amino acids, counting both end residues. CDR1 is SEHNR and CDR2 is FQNEAQ in the germline V gene (reference sequence). CDR3 amino acids: CASSPTRGTTNTGSCFF.

Comment on this clonotype: This likely reflects a read error, since a far larger clone is one base away. The rearrangement joins TRBV6-2 or TRBV6-3 to TRBJ2-1; 10 bases are a match to TRBD2. The DNA end is more similar to TRBJ2-7, so the J call may be wrong. This CDR3 has 15 residues. Germline CDR1 and CDR2: MNHEY and SVGEGT. The CDR3 DNA sequence: TGTGCCATCGCATTTTCTAGCGGGGGACCCTACGAGCAGTACTTC. It yields the protein CAIAFSSGGPYEQYF.

About this clonotype: A far larger clone is just one base off, so this is likely a read error. The chain has TRBV13 and TRBJ2-7; D unresolved. The V gene's germline CDR1 is PRHDT and CDR2 FYEKMQ (reference sequence). Trimming shortened V by 2 bases and J by 7 bases, and 9 bases separated the two germline ends. CDR3 size: 12 residues. In nucleotides, the CDR3 is TGTGCCAGCAGCTTAAGCTATAATGAGCAGTACTTC. It yields the protein CASSLSYNEQYF. Combining the CDR3 with reference TRBV13 and TRBJ2-7 gives the whole variable domain AAGVIQSPRHLIKEKRETATLKCYPIPRHDTVYWYQQGPGQDPQFLISFYEKMQSDKGSIPDRFSAQQFSDYHSELNMSSLELGDSALYFCASSLSYNEQYFGPGTRLTVT.

This clonotype occurred many times. The V and J genes are TRBV6-2 or TRBV6-3 and TRBJ1-1; D unclear. Germline loops: CDR1 MNHEY, CDR2 SVGEGT. The CDR3 loop spans 12 amino acids. V lost 9 bases and J lost 5, with 13 bases in between. The CDR3 coding sequence is TGTGCCAGTGGCCGGGTCGGTACTGAAGCTTTCTTT. This sequence encodes CASGRVGTEAFF.

Details on this clonotype: This likely reflects a read error, since a far larger clone is one base away. The chain joins TRBV13 to TRBJ2-7, with a weak D call TRBD2 (6 bases). The V gene's germline CDR1 is PRHDT and CDR2 FYEKMQ (reference sequence). Trimming took 2 bases from V and 7 from J, leaving 9 bases between them. The CDR3 extends over 12 amino acids. This chain's CDR3 is CASSLWRDEQYF. The CDR3 nucleotides read TGTGCCAGCAGCTTATGGCGGGATGAGCAGTACTTC.

In this sample, this clonotype turned up many times. V gene TRBV28 combines with J gene TRBJ2-3; 16 bases match TRBD2. J gave up 2 bases and V 5 bases, and 7 bases lay outside the gene matches. Looked up from germline, CDR1 is MDHEN and CDR2 is SYDVKM. This CDR3 is 18 amino acids long. CDR3 bases: TGTGCCAGCAGTCCCGGGACTAGCGGGGGGGAATCCACAGATACGCAGTATTTT. Its protein product is CASSPGTSGGESTDTQYF.

The chain carries TRBV4-2 and TRBJ2-7; the D is unclear. The CDR3 covers 15 residues. The V and J ends lost 0 bases and 3 bases respectively, with 12 bases between them. Germline values: CDR1 LGHNA, CDR2 YNFKEQ. The CDR3 is CASSQEGSPGYEQYF. In DNA form, the CDR3 reads TGTGCCAGCAGCCAAGAAGGGTCCCCCGGCTACGAGCAGTACTTC.

V gene TRBV28 combines with J gene TRBJ1-1, with 8 bases aligning to TRBD1. Germline V gene lookup returns CDR1 MDHEN and CDR2 SYDVKM. With 2 bases clipped from V and 4 bases from J, the junction kept 6 bases outside the gene matches. The CDR3 totals 15 residues. CDR3 region: CASSLLRGLGTEAFF. The CDR3 nucleotides are TGTGCCAGCAGTTTACTCAGGGGGCTAGGCACTGAAGCTTTCTTT. Filled out from reference TRBV28 and TRBJ1-1, the complete variable domain reads DVKVTQSSRYLVKRTGEKVFLECVQDMDHENMFWYRQDPGLGLRLIYFSYDVKMKEKGDIPEGYSVSREKKERFSLILESASTNQTSMYLCASSLLRGLGTEAFFGQGTRLTVV.

This clonotype was seen repeatedly, ten times or more. The chain uses TRBV28 and TRBJ2-3, with D tentatively TRBD2 (5 bases). CDR1 and CDR2 from the germline V gene are MDHEN and SYDVKM. V lost 6 bases and J 6 bases, leaving 13 bases between the germline ends. There are 13 residues in the CDR3. The CDR3 DNA reads as TGTGCCAGCAGATCCGCTAGCTCCGATACGCAGTATTTT. It specifies CASRSASSDTQYF.

The table lists this clonotype with many counts. The J gene is TRBJ2-4, the V gene TRBV27; TRBD1 matches at 7 bases. This CDR3 has 16 residues. CDR1 and CDR2 (germline): MNHEY, SMNVEV (reference sequence). Trimming at V came to 4 bases and at J to 0 bases, leaving 6 bases not matched to a gene. The CDR3 sequence is CASSSGTEPAKNIQYF. CDR3 coding DNA: TGTGCCAGCAGTTCCGGGACAGAACCAGCCAAAAACATTCAGTACTTC.

The table lists this clonotype with many counts. J is TRBJ2-2 and V is TRBV6-2 or TRBV6-3, with 8 bases matching TRBD1. CDR3 length: 16 amino acids. Trimming removed 4 bases from V and 4 bases from J; junction bases left unmatched: 8. Germline V gene sequence: CDR1 MNHEY, CDR2 SVGEGT. The CDR3 nucleotides are TGTGCCAGCAGTTTCCGGACAGGGCGGATCACCGGGGAGCTGTTTTTT. It specifies CASSFRTGRITGELFF.

In its sample, this clonotype was seen a few times. The V call is TRBV29-1, the J call TRBJ2-2; D possibly corresponds to TRBD1 (6 bases). V dropped 5 bases and J dropped 5 bases, with 9 bases sitting between them. The CDR3 runs 12 residues. In germline, CDR1 is SQVTM, CDR2 ANQGSEA. CDR3 loop: CSVTGHTGELFF. In DNA form, the CDR3 reads TGCAGCGTTACAGGGCATACCGGGGAGCTGTTTTTT.

There are many counts of this clonotype. The V gene is TRBV28, the J gene TRBJ2-7; D may match TRBD1 or TRBD2 (7 bases each). V shed 8 bases and J shed 5 bases, with 13 bases lying between them. Germline CDR1 is MDHEN and CDR2 is SYDVKM. The CDR3 length is 12 residues. CDR3 sequence reads: CASAGGVHEQYF. The DNA of the CDR3 is TGTGCCAGCGCAGGGGGGGTCCACGAGCAGTACTTC.

This clonotype was detected ten times or more. V is TRBV29-1 and J is TRBJ2-1; D is tentatively TRBD1 or TRBD2 (6 bases each). Trimming removed 7 bases from V and 6 bases from J, with 22 bases in between. This CDR3 spans 15 amino acids. CDR1 and CDR2 (germline): SQVTM, ANQGSEA. CDR3 DNA sequence: TGCAGCGCCGACGACGGGGGCAGGGGTGGCAATGAGCAGTTCTTC. Translated: CSADDGGRGGNEQFF.

This clonotype was observed many times. The chain uses TRBV3-1 and TRBJ2-1, with TRBD2 matching 13 bases. Trimming took 4 bases from V and 7 from J; bases not matched to a gene: 1. The V gene's germline CDR1 is LGHDT and CDR2 YNNKEL (reference sequence). The length of the CDR3 is 14 residues. The CDR3 DNA reads as TGTGCCAGCAGCCTGACTAGCGGGAGGAATGAGCAGTTCTTC. Translation: CASSLTSGRNEQFF.

This clonotype was observed at least ten times. The rearrangement links TRBV7-2 to TRBJ1-2; D remains ambiguous. The V end lost 5 bases, the J end lost 5 bases, and 15 bases lay between the germline ends. CDR3 length: 14 amino acids. Germline V gene lookup returns CDR1 SGHTA and CDR2 FQGNSA. The CDR3 loop reads CASSLLNQRYGYTF. CDR3 nucleotides: TGTGCCAGCAGCCTACTCAACCAGAGGTATGGCTACACCTTC.

This clonotype was picked up many times. The chain employs TRBV4-3 and TRBJ2-4, with D tentatively TRBD1 or TRBD2 (5 bases each). The CDR3 runs to 14 residues. CDR1 and CDR2 (germline): LGHNA, YSLEER. V lost 1 base and J lost 3, with 7 bases in between. The CDR3, as DNA: TGCGCCAGCAGCCAAGTTGGGGGCAAAAACATTCAGTACTTC. Protein product: CASSQVGGKNIQYF.

This clonotype was found a few times. This sequence is one base from a far larger clone and is likely a read error. V gene TRBV5-4 combines with J gene TRBJ2-7, with D possibly TRBD2 on 6 matching bases. Trimming removed 3 bases from V and 7 bases from J, with 23 bases in between. The CDR3 has 16 residues. The germline V gene has CDR1 SGHNT and CDR2 YYREEE (reference sequence). The CDR3 DNA follows: TGTGCCAGCAGCTCCGGGACTCAGAGATCCTACAATGAGCAGTACTTC. Translating it yields CASSSGTQRSYNEQYF. Full variable domain (remainder filled in from reference TRBV5-4 and TRBJ2-7): ETGVTQSPTHLIKTRGQQVTLRCSSQSGHNTVSWYQQALGQGPQFIFQYYREEENGRGNFPPRFSGLQFPNYSSELNVNALELDDSALYLCASSSGTQRSYNEQYFGPGTRLTVT.